The 14 T cell receptor beta chains below come from one sample, sequenced in a study of shared clonotypes between healthy human individuals. Some clones are missing from TCRdb's copy, which holds only in-frame ones; the method was immunoSEQ multiplex PCR. The repertoire holds over a million clones, with over 95% as singletons. What was sequenced was naive CD4+ T cells sorted from blood. Subset given: CD45RA+ positively selected. The source of these receptors is a man aged 25-45 years in good health.

The rearrangement links TRBV28 to TRBJ1-2, with D unresolved. Trimming took 3 bases from V and 8 from J, leaving 10 bases between them. Germline values: CDR1 MDHEN, CDR2 SYDVKM. The CDR3 runs 12 residues. The CDR3 nucleotides are TGTGCCAGCAGTTTTGCGGTAGGCGGCTACACCTTC. Translating it yields CASSFAVGGYTF.

V usage is TRBV12-5 and J usage is TRBJ2-2; the D is unclear. The CDR3 length is 14 residues. From germline, CDR1 is LGHNT and CDR2 FRNRAP. V dropped 0 bases and J dropped 3 bases, with 5 bases sitting between them. The CDR3: CASGLVGDTGELFF. In nucleotides, the CDR3 is TGTGCTAGTGGTTTGGTAGGTGACACCGGGGAGCTGTTTTTT.

The chain is built from TRBV15 and TRBJ1-2, with 7 bases identical to TRBD1. Trimming took 5 bases from V and 4 from J; bases not matched to a gene: 7. This CDR3 is built from 14 residues. Germline V gene data show CDR1 as LNHNV and CDR2 as YYDKDF (reference sequence). The CDR3 DNA reads as TGTGCCACCAGCGGTCCGACAGGGTCCTATGGCTACACCTTC. Its translation: CATSGPTGSYGYTF.

V is TRBV5-1 and J is TRBJ2-3; 7 positions agree with TRBD1. CDR3 length: 15 residues. The germline V gene has CDR1 SGHRS and CDR2 YFSETQ. After removal of 0 bases from V and 1 base from J, the junction contained 2 bases not matched to a gene. The CDR3, as DNA: TGCGCCAGCAGCTTGGACACAGGGGGCACAGATACGCAGTATTTT. Encoded protein: CASSLDTGGTDTQYF. Full variable domain (missing parts from reference TRBV5-1 and TRBJ2-3): KAGVTQTPRYLIKTRGQQVTLSCSPISGHRSVSWYQQTPGQGLQFLFEYFSETQRNKGNFPGRFSGRQFSNSRSEMNVSTLELGDSALYLCASSLDTGGTDTQYFGPGTRLTVL.

The chain links TRBV13 to TRBJ2-7; D is uncertain. The CDR3 is 16 residues long. CDR1 PRHDT and CDR2 FYEKMQ come from the germline V gene (reference sequence). With 6 bases removed from V and 0 bases from J, the gap between germline ends came to 18 bases. The CDR3 coding sequence is TGTGCCAGCAGAATTGGGCTAGGAATTAACTCCTACGAGCAGTACTTC. This gives the protein CASRIGLGINSYEQYF.

V is TRBV10-1 and J is TRBJ2-5; D not resolved. CDR3 size: 14 residues. V was pared by 4 bases and J by 0 bases, with 9 bases between. The germline CDR1 and CDR2 sequences are WNHNN and SYGVQD (reference sequence). CDR3 residues: CASSAEGNQETQYF. CDR3 DNA: TGCGCCAGCAGTGCCGAAGGGAACCAAGAGACCCAGTACTTC.

The CDR3 loop is CASSLAGVSQETQYF. The CDR3 DNA reads TGTGCCAGCAGCTTGGCCGGGGTCTCCCAAGAGACCCAGTACTTC. The chain recombines TRBV5-4 with TRBJ2-5, with a tentative D call TRBD2 (5 bases). The CDR3 contains 15 residues. Germline V gene data show CDR1 as SGHNT and CDR2 as YYREEE (reference sequence). Trimming cost V 0 bases and J 1 base, with 10 bases left between them.

V and J are TRBV29-1 and TRBJ2-1; D might be TRBD1 or TRBD2, each matching 5 bases. The V gene lost 8 bases and the J gene lost 9 bases, with 26 bases spanning the gap. The germline V gene encodes CDR1 SQVTM and CDR2 ANQGSEA. The CDR3 sequence is 15 residues long. CDR3 amino acids: CSSNPVRDRPFEQFF. CDR3 nucleotide sequence: TGCAGCTCCAACCCCGTTAGGGACCGGCCCTTTGAGCAGTTCTTC.

V is TRBV5-4 and J is TRBJ1-3, with 7 bases lining up with TRBD1. This CDR3 region has 17 residues. Germline V gene sequence: CDR1 SGHNT, CDR2 YYREEE (reference sequence). Trimming cost V 0 bases and J 2 bases; bases outside gene matches: 8. The CDR3 loop reads CASSLATRGGAGNTIYF. The DNA for the CDR3 is TGTGCCAGCAGCTTGGCAACCAGAGGGGGCGCTGGAAACACCATATATTTT.

The chain links TRBV28 to TRBJ2-7; 12 bases fit TRBD1. J was trimmed by 3 bases and V by 4 bases; bases with no gene match: 1. From germline, CDR1 is MDHEN and CDR2 SYDVKM. The CDR3 length is 14 residues. DNA of the CDR3: TGTGCCAGCAGTTGGGACAGGGGGCACTACGAGCAGTACTTC. Translating gives CASSWDRGHYEQYF.

This clone has more than one count but fewer than ten. Additional DNA sequences in this sample encode the identical CDR3. The V call is TRBV5-6, the J call TRBJ2-3; TRBD2 aligns across 7 bases. J gave up 6 bases and V 2 bases, and 6 bases lay outside the gene matches. The CDR3 is 14 amino acids. Germline V gene data show CDR1 as SGHDT and CDR2 as YYEEEE. CDR3 sequence: CASSFGGEGDTQYF. The CDR3 DNA reads as TGTGCCAGCAGCTTTGGTGGGGAGGGGGATACGCAGTATTTT.

The chain is built from TRBV7-6 and TRBJ2-7, with D perhaps matching TRBD2 (5 bases). V was cut by 0 bases and J by 3 bases, with 12 bases left in between. Looked up from germline, CDR1 is SGHVS and CDR2 is FNYEAQ. This CDR3 has 15 amino acids. The CDR3, as DNA: TGTGCCAGCAGCTTAGCGGGCGGGCGCGACTACGAGCAGTACTTC. Translating gives CASSLAGGRDYEQYF.

This chain connects TRBV7-9 to TRBJ1-1; no clear D gene. The V and J ends lost 1 base and 7 bases respectively, with 4 bases between them. CDR3 length equals 11 residues. In germline, CDR1 is SEHNR, CDR2 FQNEAQ (reference sequence). The CDR3 coding sequence is TGTGCCAGCAGCTTAGTGAGTGAAGCTTTCTTT. It translates to CASSLVSEAFF. Based on the CDR3 plus reference TRBV7-9 and TRBJ1-1, the full variable domain is DTGVSQNPRHKITKRGQNVTFRCDPISEHNRLYWYRQTLGQGPEFLTYFQNEAQLEKSRLLSDRFSAERPKGSFSTLEIQRTEQGDSAMYLCASSLVSEAFFGQGTRLTVV.

V and J are TRBV28 and TRBJ1-2; TRBD1 matches at 8 bases. Unmatched junction bases numbered 9, after V lost 8 bases and J lost 7 bases. The CDR3 contains 13 residues. Looked up from germline, CDR1 is MDHEN and CDR2 is SYDVKM. The CDR3 loop is CASGRTGGVGYTF. CDR3 in DNA: TGTGCCAGCGGCCGAACAGGGGGGGTTGGCTACACCTTC.